There are a few counts of the clone carrying this T cell receptor beta chain. It was with unique molecular identifiers that the TCRbeta library was prepared. One entry per CDR3 protein results from TCRdb running MiXCR on the PCR reads. The table records hundreds of thousands of distinct CDR3 sequences, approximately 16% of them present only once. The data were taken from a study of T-cell reconstitution after alpha-beta-depleted transplantation in children. The CDR3 covers 14 residues. V was pared by 4 bases and J by 7 bases, with 8 bases of the junction left unmatched. V is TRBV12-3 or TRBV12-4 and J is TRBJ2-5; 8 bases are a match to TRBD2. The TCR was taken from a human donor who donated a stem cell graft to a child with acute myeloid leukemia. Here the sequenced sample was PBMCs from the stem cell graft donor, taken from the stem cell graft. CDR3 sequence reads: CASSSAPGGVTQYF. CDR3 sequence (DNA): TGTGCCAGCAGTTCCGCACCGGGAGGGGTGACCCAGTACTTC.